A single sample is the source of the 19 T cell receptor beta chains below, sequenced in a study of cytotoxic CD8 clonotypes in ibrutinib-treated CLL. This table comes from immunoSEQ multiplex PCR, and its TCRdb copy is limited to in-frame clones, with some not included. The sample carries nearly 100,000 clones, approximately 80% recorded once. The sample consisted of PBMCs, taken after 12 months of ibrutinib treatment. All receptors derive from a human donor with chronic lymphocytic leukemia.

The genes are TRBV4-2 and TRBJ2-5; no reliable D call. The V gene lost 0 bases and the J gene lost 1 base, with 6 bases spanning the gap. This CDR3 region has 14 residues. Germline CDR1 and CDR2: LGHNA and YNFKEQ. The CDR3 DNA reads TGTGCCAGCAGCCAAGAAAGGGTCCAAGAGACCCAGTACTTC. It encodes CASSQERVQETQYF.

This rearrangement joins TRBV30 to TRBJ2-3; D is unresolved. The CDR3 sequence is 15 residues long. V was shortened by 1 base and J by 0 bases, with 11 bases between the two germline ends. Germline assignment: CDR1 GTSNPN and CDR2 SVGIG (reference sequence). The CDR3, as DNA: TGTGCCTGGAGTGGCAGGACGGTTAGCACAGATACGCAGTATTTT. Translation: CAWSGRTVSTDTQYF.

There are a few counts of this clone. The rearrangement joins TRBV11-2 to TRBJ2-2, with D unclear. V gave up 4 bases and J gave up 7 bases, with 4 bases separating them. CDR1 is SGHAT, CDR2 FQNNGV, per germline. The CDR3 spans 11 residues. The CDR3 sequence: CASSWGGELFF. DNA of the CDR3: TGTGCCAGCAGCTGGGGCGGGGAGCTGTTTTTT.

This clone showed up just once. The chain recombines TRBV21-1 with TRBJ2-7. TRBV21-1 represents a pseudogene. CDR3 length: 11 amino acids. CDR3 in amino acids: CASSRIYEQYF. The CDR3 DNA follows: TGTGCCAGCAGCAGGATCTACGAGCAGTACTTC.

The genes are TRBV5-4 and TRBJ2-5; a possible D gene is TRBD1 (5 bases). Per germline, CDR1 SGHNT and CDR2 YYREEE (reference sequence). This CDR3 is built from 13 residues. The ends were cut back, 6 bases at V and 5 bases at J, with 14 bases in the middle. The CDR3 region has the DNA TGTGCCAGCAACCCTTATAACAGGGAGACCCAGTACTTC. Residues: CASNPYNRETQYF.

The chain recombines TRBV5-1 with TRBJ2-7, with 7 bases matching TRBD1. The CDR3 extends over 15 amino acids. Germline V gives CDR1 SGHRS, CDR2 YFSETQ. V shed 1 base and J 2 bases; nucleotides not matched to a gene: 6. CDR3 in DNA: TGCGCCAGCAGCTTGCTCGGGCAGGGGGCCTACGAGCAGTACTTC. Residues: CASSLLGQGAYEQYF.

The J gene is TRBJ2-6, the V gene TRBV9; D possibly corresponds to TRBD2 (6 bases). Trimming took 0 bases from V and 3 from J, leaving 13 bases between them. CDR1 is SGDLS and CDR2 is YYNGEE in the germline V gene. This CDR3 spans 17 amino acids. CDR3 protein: CASSVEAVGGGANVLTF. The CDR3 DNA reads TGTGCCAGCAGCGTAGAGGCCGTCGGGGGTGGGGCCAACGTCCTGACTTTC.

This clone has more than one count but fewer than ten. The rearrangement joins TRBV29-1 to TRBJ2-7; D might be TRBD1 (6 bases). Germline CDR1 reads SQVTM; CDR2 reads ANQGSEA. V was trimmed by 7 bases and J by 3 bases, leaving 10 bases between them. The CDR3 extends over 11 amino acids. CDR3 coding DNA: TGCAGCGCGGGACACAGCTACGAGCAGTACTTC. This sequence encodes CSAGHSYEQYF.

This chain links TRBV4-1 with TRBJ2-1; the match to TRBD2 covers 7 bases. This CDR3 has 14 amino acids. V shed 1 base, J shed 8 bases, and the junction held 5 bases outside the gene matches. In germline, CDR1 is MGHRA, CDR2 YSYEKL. The CDR3 reads CASSQVSSGDEQFF. The CDR3 coding sequence is TGCGCCAGCAGCCAAGTCTCTAGCGGCGATGAGCAGTTCTTC.

This chain connects TRBV7-3 to TRBJ2-4, with D uncertain. The V and J ends lost 5 bases and 7 bases respectively, with 12 bases between them. Germline loops: CDR1 SGHTA, CDR2 FQGTGA. The CDR3 spans 13 residues. The CDR3 region has the DNA TGTGCCAGCAGCCCACCCCAAGGGAACATTCAGTACTTC. It is translated as CASSPPQGNIQYF.

This chain uses TRBV7-8 with TRBJ2-2; 8 bases are shared with TRBD1. The CDR3 is 15 residues long. V shed 5 bases, J shed 1 base, and the junction held 3 bases outside the gene matches. CDR1 and CDR2 (germline): SGHVS, FQNEAQ. Written as DNA, the CDR3 is TGTGCCAGCAGCCGTGGGACAGGGAACACCGGGGAGCTGTTTTTT. It translates to CASSRGTGNTGELFF.

This clone was counted only a few times. The V call is TRBV6-6, the J call TRBJ1-4, with 10 bases aligning to TRBD1. The CDR3 totals 14 residues. Looked up from germline, CDR1 is MNHNY and CDR2 is SVGAGI (reference sequence). Trimming cost V 6 bases and J 8 bases; bases outside gene matches: 6. The CDR3 DNA reads as TGTGCCAGCAGCCCGGGACAGGGGCGCGAAAAACTGTTTTTT. Amino acid sequence: CASSPGQGREKLFF.

The gene calls are TRBV15 and TRBJ2-3; D possibly corresponds to TRBD2 (5 bases). The CDR3 length is 16 residues. Trimming cost V 0 bases and J 2 bases, with 12 bases left between them. Germline V lookup: CDR1 LNHNV, CDR2 YYDKDF (reference sequence). The CDR3 region has the DNA TGTGCCACCAGCAGAGATCCGGGAATCCCCACAGATACGCAGTATTTT. Translation: CATSRDPGIPTDTQYF.

The chain links TRBV5-8 to TRBJ2-4; no firm D call. Trimming pared 0 bases from V and 0 bases from J, leaving 4 bases between. Per germline, CDR1 SGHTS and CDR2 YDEGEE. CDR3 length: 14 residues. DNA of the CDR3: TGTGCCAGCAGCTTGGAAGTAGCCAAAAACATTCAGTACTTC. This codes for CASSLEVAKNIQYF.

The CDR3 sequence: CAIRTTTEAFF. The CDR3 region has the DNA TGTGCCATCAGAACTACGACTGAAGCTTTCTTT. V is TRBV10-3 and J is TRBJ1-1; D is ambiguous. V was cut by 6 bases and J by 5 bases, with 7 bases left in between. Germline V lookup: CDR1 ENHRY, CDR2 SYGVKD. This CDR3 contains 11 residues.

V and J are TRBV30 and TRBJ2-5; 9 bases align to TRBD2. Looked up from germline, CDR1 is GTSNPN and CDR2 is SVGIG (reference sequence). The CDR3 spans 15 residues. With 1 base clipped from V and 2 bases from J, the junction kept 5 bases outside the gene matches. This CDR3 is CAWSAGSGGQETQYF. DNA for the CDR3: TGTGCCTGGAGTGCGGGTAGCGGGGGACAAGAGACCCAGTACTTC.

This sequence joins TRBV5-1 and TRBJ1-6; D unresolved. This CDR3 contains 14 residues. Germline V gene data show CDR1 as SGHRS and CDR2 as YFSETQ. Trimming stripped 1 base from V and 8 bases from J, with 10 bases between. The CDR3 sequence is CASSLNPADSPLHF. In DNA, the CDR3 is TGCGCCAGCAGCTTGAACCCGGCGGATTCACCCCTCCACTTT.

The chain carries TRBV5-8 and TRBJ2-7, with a tentative D call TRBD2 (5 bases). Between the trimmed V and J ends, which lost 6 bases and 10 bases, there was a span of 17 bases. This CDR3 has 12 amino acids. Germline V gene lookup returns CDR1 SGHTS and CDR2 YDEGEE. The CDR3 sequence is CASTPRREKQYF. In DNA, the CDR3 is TGTGCCAGCACCCCTAGACGGGAAAAACAGTACTTC.

The chain is built from TRBV5-4 and TRBJ2-6, with D hard to call. Germline CDR1 is SGHNT and CDR2 is YYREEE (reference sequence). The CDR3 has 18 amino acids. The V gene lost 1 base and the J gene lost 0 bases, with 14 bases spanning the gap. CDR3 sequence (DNA): TGTGCCAGCAGCTTGTCCCCCGGCTTCAGCTCTGGGGCCAACGTCCTGACTTTC. It translates to CASSLSPGFSSGANVLTF. The full variable domain, completed using reference TRBV5-4 and TRBJ2-6, is ETGVTQSPTHLIKTRGQQVTLRCSSQSGHNTVSWYQQALGQGPQFIFQYYREEENGRGNFPPRFSGLQFPNYSSELNVNALELDDSALYLCASSLSPGFSSGANVLTFGAGSRLTVL.